The rows below give T cell receptor beta chains drawn from one sample of a study of blood T cell repertoires in COVID-19. Repertoires were generated with immunoSEQ multiplex PCR, while TCRdb's copy carries only in-frame clones and drops some. The sample has about 250,000 clones; 87% are singletons. The sample was peripheral blood. These receptors were obtained from a man in his late teens or twenties with active or convalescent COVID-19. The CDR3 runs from the conserved cysteine through the conserved F or W. The D gene is left open where the match is weak. Not all rows give a size; the values are once, few, many and, for expanded clones, a class.

>TRBJ1-3|-|once|TRBV4-3
TGCGCCAGCAGCCAAGATCTGCCCGGGGTCGGAAACACCATATATTTT
CASSQDLPGVGNTIYF
>TRBJ2-7|-|-|TRBV10-1
TGCGCCAGCTCTGACGCCGGAGGGCCCTACGAGCAGTACTTC
CASSDAGGPYEQYF
>TRBJ2-7|-|-|TRBV7-2
TGTGCCAGCAGCGAGCGTTACGAGCAGTACTTC
CASSERYEQYF
>TRBJ1-1|-|-|TRBV10-3
TGTGCCATCAGCGATAGGGGAGGGCAGAAAGCTTTCTTT
CAISDRGGQKAFF
>TRBJ1-1|-|-|TRBV30
TGTGCCGCTAATACTGACACTGAAGCTTTCTTT
CAANTDTEAFF
>TRBJ2-7|TRBD1|-|TRBV24-1
TGTGCCACCAGCCGGGGACAGGGGTACGAGCAGTACTTC
CATSRGQGYEQYF
>TRBJ1-1|TRBD1|-|TRBV12-5
TGTGCTAGTGGTTTGGTACTTCCAGGGGGCAACACTGAAGCTTTCTTT
CASGLVLPGGNTEAFF
>TRBJ2-5|-|-|TRBV7-3
TGTGCCAGCAGCCCCGGGGGTGGTCGCCTGGAGACCCAGTACTTC
CASSPGGGRLETQYF
>TRBJ1-1|TRBD1|-|TRBV7-3
TGTGCCAGCAGCTTGGGACAGCTAAACACTGAAGCTTTCTTT
CASSLGQLNTEAFF
>TRBJ2-7|TRBD1|-|TRBV28
TGTGCCAGCGGGATCACAGGGGGCTTTAACGAGCAGTACTTC
CASGITGGFNEQYF
>TRBJ2-7|-|-|TRBV28
TGTGCCAGCAGCTCCGGGGCCTACGAGCAGTACTTC
CASSSGAYEQYF
>TRBJ2-5|-|-|TRBV5-1
TGCGCCAGCAGCTTGTTGCCGGGGCAAGAGACCCAGTACTTC
CASSLLPGQETQYF
>TRBJ2-1|TRBD2|-|TRBV9
TGTGCCAGCAGCCCCGCGGGGGGAGGGGGGAATGAGCAGTTCTTC
CASSPAGGGGNEQFF
>TRBJ2-1|-|-|TRBV7-3
TGTGCCAGCAGCCTTACTGGGGGCCTTCGGGAGCAGTTCTTC
CASSLTGGLREQFF
>TRBJ1-1|TRBD1|-|TRBV6-5
TGTGCCAGCAGAGGATCCAGGGGGGTCAACACTGAAGCTTTCTTT
CASRGSRGVNTEAFF
>TRBJ2-7|-|-|TRBV6-4
TGTGCCAGCAGTGGGACGGGGGACTCCTACGAGCAGTACTTC
CASSGTGDSYEQYF
>TRBJ2-1|-|-|TRBV7-9
TGTGCCAGCAGCTTAAATCCTAGCCTAAATGAGCAGTTCTTC
CASSLNPSLNEQFF
>TRBJ2-1|-|-|TRBV5-1
TGCGCCAGCAGCTTGGGACTAGTCTTCTACAATGAGCAGTTCTTC
CASSLGLVFYNEQFF
>TRBJ1-2|-|-|TRBV10-3
TGTGCCATCGGTGTTACTGACTATGGCTACACCTTC
CAIGVTDYGYTF
>TRBJ1-4|-|many|TRBV19
TGTGCCAGTAGTATAAGTCTTGGACAGCGAGGACTTTTGAAGAAACTGTTTTTT
CASSISLGQRGLLKKLFF
>TRBJ2-1|TRBD1|-|TRBV13
TGTGCCAGCAGCCAGGGACAGGATCGGTTCTTC
CASSQGQDRFF
>TRBJ2-3|TRBD1|-|TRBV7-9
TGTGCCAGCAGCTCGTCGGGACAGGGTTGGTCGGATACGCAGTATTTT
CASSSSGQGWSDTQYF
>TRBJ2-5|-|-|TRBV9
TGTGCCAGCAGCCCCAGGGGAGGGTTCAGGGAGACCCAGTACTTC
CASSPRGGFRETQYF
>TRBJ1-6|-|-|TRBV2
TGTGCCAGCAGCCTAGGGGCCGCGGAAGCGTATAATTCACCCCTCCACTTT
CASSLGAAEAYNSPLHF
>TRBJ2-7|-|-|TRBV18
TGTGCCAGCTCGGTCGGGTCGATCGACTACGAGCAGTACTTC
CASSVGSIDYEQYF
>TRBJ1-2|TRBD1|-|TRBV6-6
TGTGCCAGCAGTTTCGGACAGGGGAACTTAAACTATGGCTACACCTTC
CASSFGQGNLNYGYTF
>TRBJ2-3|-|once|TRBV5-8
TGTGCCAGCAGCAGCCTAGGCCGAAGCACAGATACGCAGTATTTT
CASSSLGRSTDTQYF
>TRBJ2-5|-|-|TRBV18
TGTGCCAGCTCAGTACAAGAGACCCAGTACTTC
CASSVQETQYF
>TRBJ1-2|-|-|TRBV27
TGTGCCAGCAGTTTAAACAGGGATCTTGGCGGCTACACCTTC
CASSLNRDLGGYTF
>TRBJ1-1|-|-|TRBV15
TGTGCCACCAGCAGACCCGGACAGCTTAGGAACACTGAAGCTTTCTTT
CATSRPGQLRNTEAFF
>TRBJ1-4|-|few|TRBV7-6
TGTGCCAGCAGCTCCAAGACAGGCGAGCTTAATGAAAAACTGTTTTTT
CASSSKTGELNEKLFF
>TRBJ1-1|TRBD1|-|TRBV5-1
TGCGCCAGCAGGGGCGGGGACAGGGCAGCTTTCTTT
CASRGGDRAAFF
>TRBJ1-1|-|-|TRBV5-6
TGTGCCAGCAGCTTGGTCGTGACACCGAACACTGAAGCTTTCTTT
CASSLVVTPNTEAFF
>TRBJ1-2|-|-|TRBV29-1
TGCAGCGTTGAAGATCAGGGATGGGGTGGCTACACCTTC
CSVEDQGWGGYTF
>TRBJ2-1|-|-|TRBV27
TGTGCCAGCAGTTTGCGGTTCTCCTACAATGAGCAGTTCTTC
CASSLRFSYNEQFF